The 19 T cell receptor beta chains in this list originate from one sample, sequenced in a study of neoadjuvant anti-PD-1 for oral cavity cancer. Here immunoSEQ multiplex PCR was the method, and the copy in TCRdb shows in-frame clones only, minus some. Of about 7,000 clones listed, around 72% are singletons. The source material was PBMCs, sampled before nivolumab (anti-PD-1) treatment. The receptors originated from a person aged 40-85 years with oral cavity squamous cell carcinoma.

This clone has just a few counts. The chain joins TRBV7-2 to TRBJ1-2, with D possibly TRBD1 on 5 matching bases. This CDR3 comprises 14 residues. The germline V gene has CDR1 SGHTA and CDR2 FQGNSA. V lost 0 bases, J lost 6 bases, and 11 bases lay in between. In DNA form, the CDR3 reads TGTGCCAGCAGCTTAGCGTGGGGGGGTAATGGCTACACCTTC. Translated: CASSLAWGGNGYTF.

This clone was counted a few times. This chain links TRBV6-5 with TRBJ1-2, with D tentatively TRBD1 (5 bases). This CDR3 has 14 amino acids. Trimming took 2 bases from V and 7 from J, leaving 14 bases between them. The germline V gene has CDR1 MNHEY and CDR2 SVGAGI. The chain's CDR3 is CASSYGSGTGGYTF. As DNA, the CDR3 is TGTGCCAGCAGTTACGGGTCAGGGACGGGTGGCTACACCTTC.

The CDR3 spells CASSPDRNQPQHF. CDR3 nucleotide sequence: TGTGCCAGCAGCCCCGACAGGAATCAGCCCCAGCATTTT. This chain connects TRBV6-5 to TRBJ1-5; perhaps TRBD1 as D (6 bases). V lost 6 bases to trimming and J lost 4 bases, with 10 bases between them. CDR3 length: 13 residues. CDR1 is MNHEY, CDR2 SVGAGI, per germline.

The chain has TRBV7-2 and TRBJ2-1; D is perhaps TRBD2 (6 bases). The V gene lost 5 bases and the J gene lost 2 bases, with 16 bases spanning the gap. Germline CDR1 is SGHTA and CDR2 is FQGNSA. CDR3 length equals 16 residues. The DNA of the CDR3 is TGTGCCAGCAGCACCCAGGCTAGCGCGCCCTACAATGAGCAGTTCTTC. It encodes CASSTQASAPYNEQFF.

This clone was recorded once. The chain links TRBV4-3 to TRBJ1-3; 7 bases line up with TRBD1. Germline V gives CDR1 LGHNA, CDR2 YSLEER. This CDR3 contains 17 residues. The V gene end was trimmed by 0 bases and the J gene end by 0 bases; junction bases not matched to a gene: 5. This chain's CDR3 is CASSQDQGESSGNTIYF. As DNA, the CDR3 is TGCGCCAGCAGCCAAGATCAGGGGGAGAGCTCTGGAAACACCATATATTTT.

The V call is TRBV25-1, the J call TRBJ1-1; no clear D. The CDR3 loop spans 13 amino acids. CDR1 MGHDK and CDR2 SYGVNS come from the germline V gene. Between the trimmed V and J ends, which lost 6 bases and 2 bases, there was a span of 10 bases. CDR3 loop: CASRLHINTEAFF. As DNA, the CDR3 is TGTGCCAGCAGGCTTCATATCAACACTGAAGCTTTCTTT.

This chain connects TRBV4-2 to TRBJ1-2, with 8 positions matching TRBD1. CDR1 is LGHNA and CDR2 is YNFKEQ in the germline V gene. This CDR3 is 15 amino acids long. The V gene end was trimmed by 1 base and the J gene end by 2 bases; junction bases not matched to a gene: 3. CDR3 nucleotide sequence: TGTGCCAGCAGCCAAGGGGACAGGCTGAACTATGGCTACACCTTC. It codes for CASSQGDRLNYGYTF.

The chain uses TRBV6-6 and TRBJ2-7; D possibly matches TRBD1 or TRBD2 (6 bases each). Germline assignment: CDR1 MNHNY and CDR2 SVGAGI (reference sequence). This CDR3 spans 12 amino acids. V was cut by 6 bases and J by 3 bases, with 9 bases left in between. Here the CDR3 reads CASSGGGYEQYF. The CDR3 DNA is TGTGCCAGCAGCGGAGGGGGCTACGAGCAGTACTTC.

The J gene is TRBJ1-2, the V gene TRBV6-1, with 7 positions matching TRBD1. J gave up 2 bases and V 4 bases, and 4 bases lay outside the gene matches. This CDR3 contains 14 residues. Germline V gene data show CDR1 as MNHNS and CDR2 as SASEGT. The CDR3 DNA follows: TGTGCCAGCAGTGCCGGGACAGAAAACTATGGCTACACCTTC. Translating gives CASSAGTENYGYTF.

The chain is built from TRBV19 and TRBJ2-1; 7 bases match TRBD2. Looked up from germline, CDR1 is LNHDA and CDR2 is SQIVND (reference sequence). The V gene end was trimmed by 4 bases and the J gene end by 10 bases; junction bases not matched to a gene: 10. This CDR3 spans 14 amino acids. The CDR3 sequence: CASSTLFDSGEQFF. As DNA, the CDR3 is TGTGCCAGTAGTACGCTGTTTGATAGCGGGGAGCAGTTCTTC.

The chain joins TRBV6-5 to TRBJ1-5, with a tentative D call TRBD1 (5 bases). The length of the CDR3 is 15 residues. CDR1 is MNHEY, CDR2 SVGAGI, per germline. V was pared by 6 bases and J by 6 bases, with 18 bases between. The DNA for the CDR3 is TGTGCCAGCAGCGCAGGGACCCCGGACACTCAGCCCCAGCATTTT. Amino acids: CASSAGTPDTQPQHF.

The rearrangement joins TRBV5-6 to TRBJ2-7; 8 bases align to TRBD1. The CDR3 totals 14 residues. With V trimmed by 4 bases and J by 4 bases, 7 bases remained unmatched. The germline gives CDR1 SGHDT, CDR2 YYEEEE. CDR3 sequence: CASSVGQAYYEQYF. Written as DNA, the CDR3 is TGTGCCAGCAGCGTGGGACAGGCCTATTACGAGCAGTACTTC.

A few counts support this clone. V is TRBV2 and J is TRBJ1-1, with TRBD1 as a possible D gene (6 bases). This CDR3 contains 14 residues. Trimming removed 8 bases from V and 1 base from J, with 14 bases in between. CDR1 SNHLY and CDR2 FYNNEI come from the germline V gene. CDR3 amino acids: CASWTGTRNTEAFF. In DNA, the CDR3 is TGTGCCAGCTGGACCGGGACACGGAACACTGAAGCTTTCTTT.

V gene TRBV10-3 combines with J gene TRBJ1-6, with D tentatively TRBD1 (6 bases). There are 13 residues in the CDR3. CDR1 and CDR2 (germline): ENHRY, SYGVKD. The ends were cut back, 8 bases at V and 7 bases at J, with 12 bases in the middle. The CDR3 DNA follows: TGTGCCATCGGAGACAGGATCAATTCACCCCTCCACTTT. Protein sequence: CAIGDRINSPLHF.

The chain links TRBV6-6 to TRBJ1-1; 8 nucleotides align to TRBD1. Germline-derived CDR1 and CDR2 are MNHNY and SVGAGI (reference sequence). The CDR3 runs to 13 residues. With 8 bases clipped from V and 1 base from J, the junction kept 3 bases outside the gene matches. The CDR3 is CASQGAPNTEAFF. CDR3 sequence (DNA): TGTGCCAGCCAGGGGGCCCCGAACACTGAAGCTTTCTTT.

CDR3 DNA sequence: TGTGCCTGGAGTCGAGCGGGGGGGGCGGGAGATACGCAGTATTTT. It is translated as CAWSRAGGAGDTQYF. V usage is TRBV30 and J usage is TRBJ2-3; the match to TRBD2 covers 10 bases. CDR3 length: 15 amino acids. J lost 5 bases, V lost 2 bases, and 7 bases had no gene match. Germline CDR1 reads GTSNPN; CDR2 reads SVGIG (reference sequence).

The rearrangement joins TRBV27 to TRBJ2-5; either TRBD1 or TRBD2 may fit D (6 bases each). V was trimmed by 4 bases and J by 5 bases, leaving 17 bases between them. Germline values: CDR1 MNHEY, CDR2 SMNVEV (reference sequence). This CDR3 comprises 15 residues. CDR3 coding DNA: TGTGCCAGCAGTTCCGAGGAAGGGGGGCAGGAGACCCAGTACTTC. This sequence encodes CASSSEEGGQETQYF.

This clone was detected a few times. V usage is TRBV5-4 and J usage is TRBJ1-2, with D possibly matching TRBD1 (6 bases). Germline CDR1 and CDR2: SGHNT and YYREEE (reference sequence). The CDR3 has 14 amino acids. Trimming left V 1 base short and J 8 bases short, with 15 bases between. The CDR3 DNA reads TGTGCCAGCAGCTTGTGGCAGGGGCTATCCGGCTACACCTTC. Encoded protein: CASSLWQGLSGYTF.

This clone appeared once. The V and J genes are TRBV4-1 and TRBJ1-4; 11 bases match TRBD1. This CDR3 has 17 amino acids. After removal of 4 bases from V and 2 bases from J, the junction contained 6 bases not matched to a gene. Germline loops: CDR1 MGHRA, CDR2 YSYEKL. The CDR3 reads CASSRGQGDRTNEKLFF. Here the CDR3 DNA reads TGCGCCAGCAGCCGGGGACAGGGGGACCGCACTAATGAAAAACTGTTTTTT.